Below are 15 T cell receptor beta chains sequenced from a single sample in a study of CD4 and CD8 cells across lung adenocarcinoma regions (dated by TCRdb to the late 2010s). The library was generated by PCR. Sequencing instrument: HiSeq X Ten. TCRdb reprocessed the public reads (quality trimming at Q25 with fastp, clone calling with MiXCR) and kept in-frame beta chains. Rows merge per CDR3 protein into single entries with the most common DNA and genes. The sample has around 25,000 distinct CDR3 sequences on record, under 65% of them singletons. The ten largest account for roughly a fifth of the sample. Material for sequencing was CD4+ T cells from the center of a lung tumor. The cell subset or site label, read with the paper, signifies: tumor center region. These receptors were taken from a male donor with lung adenocarcinoma. The CD4 and CD8 labels of this study may be unreliable.

The chain joins TRBV6-1 to TRBJ2-1; 10 bases line up with TRBD1. The closer fit of TRBJ2-7 to the DNA end suggests the J call may be wrong. The germline CDR1 and CDR2 sequences are MNHNS and SASEGT. The CDR3 runs 13 residues. The CDR3 sequence is CASSTRTGGKQYF. CDR3 nucleotides: TGTGCCAGCAGTACCCGGACAGGGGGTAAGCAGTACTTC.

Details on this clonotype: At one end the junction does not follow the germline gene, possibly because of a read error. The chain combines TRBV6-4 with TRBJ2-2; the D gene is possibly TRBD1 (6 bases). Germline lookup yields CDR1 MRHNA and CDR2 SNTAGT. The CDR3 length is 15 residues. The CDR3 coding sequence is TGTGCCAGCGGACTCCAGTCCGGAAGTCCAGGGGCGCTGTATTTT. It is translated as CASGLQSGSPGALYF.

The CDR3 region is CAGSGASGPDTQYF. As DNA, the CDR3 is TGTGCGGGCAGTGGGGCTAGTGGCCCAGATACGCAGTACTTC. The chain couples TRBV6-1 to TRBJ2-1; a weak D match, TRBD1 (5 bases). The end of the DNA fits TRBJ2-7 better, so the J call may be wrong. The CDR3 covers 14 residues. CDR1 MNHNS and CDR2 SASEGT come from the germline V gene.

A word on this clonotype: Compared with germline, one end of the junction differs, possibly owing to a read error. The J gene is TRBJ2-3, the V gene TRBV6-1; D is unclear. The length of the CDR3 is 15 residues. Germline V gives CDR1 MNHNS, CDR2 SASEGT. The CDR3 DNA reads as TGTGCCCGCAGACTCCAGGCTGGGATTCCCGATGCGCAGTATTTT. Translated: CARRLQAGIPDAQYF.

The count of this clonotype is one. The germline gene is not matched at one end of the junction; a read error may be the cause. The gene calls are TRBV6-1 and TRBJ2-3; D is perhaps TRBD2 (5 bases). CDR1 MNHNS and CDR2 SASEGT come from the germline V gene. The CDR3 is 14 amino acids. In nucleotides, the CDR3 is TGTGCCGGCAGCGGCCCTGGCCGCACAGATACGCAGTATTTC. Translated: CAGSGPGRTDTQYF.

The gene calls are TRBV27 and TRBJ2-3, with D perhaps matching TRBD1 or TRBD2 (5 bases each). The DNA end is a closer match to TRBJ2-7, so the J assignment may be wrong. The CDR3 length is 15 residues. The V gene's germline CDR1 is MNHEY and CDR2 SMNVEV (reference sequence). This CDR3 reads CASGTGLRDTNTQYF. Written as DNA, the CDR3 is TGTGCCAGCGGGACGGGGTTGCGAGACACAAATACGCAGTACTTC.

Worth noting for this clonotype: A read error may produce the germline difference seen at one junction end. The chain joins TRBV25-1 to TRBJ2-3; a possible D gene is TRBD2 (6 bases). The CDR3 runs to 17 residues. The germline gives CDR1 MGHDK, CDR2 SYGVNS. DNA of the CDR3: TGTGCCTGCTCGGCGGGGCTCGTTAGCGGTCACCCAGATACCCAGTACTTT. This sequence encodes CACSAGLVSGHPDTQYF.

The chain carries TRBV10-3 and TRBJ2-1; 7 bases align to TRBD1. Germline loops: CDR1 ENHRY, CDR2 SYGVKD. The CDR3 totals 12 residues. With 6 bases clipped from V and 6 bases from J, the junction kept 2 bases outside the gene matches. The CDR3 nucleotides read TGTGCCATCAGAGGGACAGCCAATGAGCAGTTCTTC. Its protein product is CAIRGTANEQFF.

As for this clonotype: At one boundary the junction diverges from the germline segment, which might be a read error. V and J are TRBV10-2 and TRBJ2-5; 11 bases align to TRBD2. The CDR3 is made up of 19 amino acids. Germline loops: CDR1 WSHSY, CDR2 SAAADI. Here the CDR3 reads CASRTGAGGTSGDAETQYF. The DNA of the CDR3 is TGCGCCAGCAGGACCGGGGCGGGGGGGACTAGCGGTGACGCAGAGACCCAGTATTTC.

The V call is TRBV6-1, the J call TRBJ2-2, with D perhaps TRBD1 or TRBD2 (5 bases each). CDR3 length: 15 amino acids. In germline, CDR1 is MNHNS, CDR2 SASEGT. V lost 6 bases to trimming and J lost 16 bases, with 27 bases between them. CDR3 nucleotide sequence: TGTGCCAGCAGCCTCCAGTCCGGAAGTACCGGGGCGCAGTTTTTT. Residues: CASSLQSGSTGAQFF.

The chain is built from TRBV4-2 and TRBJ2-3; D might be TRBD1 (6 bases). The CDR3 runs to 16 residues. Deletions cut 0 bases from V and 11 bases from J, with 21 bases between. The germline CDR1 and CDR2 sequences are LGHNA and YNFKEQ. The CDR3 DNA reads TGTGCCAGCAGCCAAGAGGGGGCAACCGCCAAAAATATGCAGTATTTT. This encodes CASSQEGATAKNMQYF.

This clonotype was counted many times. This sequence joins TRBV7-2 and TRBJ1-1; D is possibly TRBD1 (5 bases). V shed 4 bases and J shed 2 bases, with 8 bases lying between them. In germline, CDR1 is SGHTA, CDR2 FQGNSA. The CDR3 consists of 13 residues. In nucleotides, the CDR3 is TGTGCCAGCAGCTGGACATCTAACACTGAAGCTTTCTTT. Protein product: CASSWTSNTEAFF.

This chain uses TRBV20-1 with TRBJ1-5, with D hard to call. V shed 2 bases and J shed 4 bases, with 12 bases lying between them. The CDR3 extends over 14 amino acids. Germline lookup yields CDR1 DFQATT and CDR2 SNEGSKA (reference sequence). The CDR3 sequence: CSARRENPNQPQHF. In DNA form, the CDR3 reads TGCAGTGCTAGAAGGGAAAACCCTAATCAGCCCCAGCATTTT.

This clonotype was seen a few times. V usage is TRBV11-3 and J usage is TRBJ2-2; a possible D gene is TRBD2 (6 bases). The germline CDR1 and CDR2 sequences are SGHNT and YENEEA. The CDR3 length is 16 residues. With 5 bases removed from V and 4 bases from J, the gap between germline ends came to 17 bases. The CDR3 is CASSPSWGGTTGELFF. The CDR3 DNA reads TGTGCCAGCAGCCCGTCGTGGGGCGGGACCACCGGGGAGCTGTTTTTT.

Concerning this clonotype: Since the CDR3 does not end with the conserved phenylalanine or tryptophan, this likely comes from a read error. The gene calls are TRBV10-2 and TRBJ2-5; D not certain. This CDR3 is 13 amino acids long. Trimming took 5 bases from V and 2 from J, leaving 9 bases between them. Germline loops: CDR1 WSHSY, CDR2 SAAADI. In DNA, the CDR3 is TGCGCCAGCAGTAGCGTCGGACAAGAGACCCAGTACTTG. Protein product: CASSSVGQETQYL.